The subject of this entry is one TCR beta chain. The data were taken from a study of blood T cell repertoires in COVID-19. For the study at large: Specimens from acute and convalescent COVID-19 originated in the United States, Italy and Spain. T cells, B-cell-depleted T cells, or PBMCs supplied cDNA or gDNA.

The CDR3 has 12 residues. Germline loops: CDR1 LGHDT, CDR2 YNNKEL (reference sequence). The V end was cut by 4 bases, the J end by 7 bases, with 7 bases between. In the original analysis: Using reference gene primer amplification, nucleated cell counts were estimated. The method was immunoSEQ multiplex PCR; TCRdb's version includes in-frame clones alone and lacks a portion of them. V, J and clone size derive from that table, while D and trimming were established from the DNA sequence. This sample yields some 300,000 clones, of which approximately 88% are seen a single time; 5.5% to 8% belongs to the top ten.

The sample taken for sequencing was peripheral blood. The clonotype comes from a woman aged 25 to 45 who had recovered from COVID-19. The chain employs TRBV3-1 (or the pseudogene TRBV3-2) and TRBJ1-4; tentative D call: TRBD1 (6 bases). The DNA of the CDR3 is TGTGCCAGCAGCCTGGACAGTGAAAAACTGTTTTTT. The encoded protein is CASSLDSEKLFF.